Below, 7 T cell receptor beta chains from the same sample are listed, as sequenced in a study of cytomegalovirus exposure and HLA in healthy donors. Primers: 60 Vbeta forward and 13 Jbeta reverse. Profiling relied on immunoSEQ multiplex PCR, and the TCRdb table lists in-frame clones only, not all of them. The table lists over 120,000 clones, about 84% of them singletons. Sequencing was performed on PBMCs. The receptors were sampled from a man aged 50-60 years in good health and CMV-seronegative.

This chain connects TRBV27 to TRBJ1-3, with D possibly TRBD1 on 5 matching bases. V lost 8 bases, J lost 7 bases, and 12 bases lay in between. This CDR3 is 12 amino acids long. Germline V gene data show CDR1 as MNHEY and CDR2 as SMNVEV (reference sequence). CDR3 sequence reads: CASGTGANTIYF. CDR3 sequence (DNA): TGTGCCAGCGGAACAGGTGCGAACACCATATATTTT.

Points on this clone: At one boundary the junction diverges from the germline segment, which might be a read error. The chain combines TRBV19 with TRBJ1-6; 8 bases align to TRBD1. The CDR3 runs 16 residues. Looked up from germline, CDR1 is LNHDA and CDR2 is SQIVND (reference sequence). CDR3 coding DNA: TGTGCCAGTAGTGTAGACGGGACAGGAAGGTATTCACCCCTCCACTTT. Amino acid sequence: CASSVDGTGRYSPLHF.

The V and J genes are TRBV15 and TRBJ2-1; the match to TRBD2 covers 8 bases. CDR1 and CDR2 from the germline V gene are LNHNV and YYDKDF (reference sequence). V was clipped by 2 bases and J by 6 bases; unmatched bases: 9. The CDR3 has 16 amino acids. CDR3 loop: CATSRSGTRLTNEQFF. DNA of the CDR3: TGTGCCACCAGCAGATCCGGGACTAGACTCACCAATGAGCAGTTCTTC.

The chain combines TRBV15 with TRBJ2-1, with 9 bases matching TRBD2. Trimming at V came to 3 bases and at J to 8 bases, leaving 8 bases not matched to a gene. The CDR3 covers 15 residues. Germline V gives CDR1 LNHNV, CDR2 YYDKDF (reference sequence). This chain's CDR3 is CATSRGREGPHEQFF. The CDR3 DNA reads as TGTGCCACCAGCAGGGGGCGGGAGGGCCCCCATGAGCAGTTCTTC.

The chain recombines TRBV7-2 with TRBJ2-2; D is perhaps TRBD1 (6 bases). Per the germline V gene, CDR1 is SGHTA and CDR2 is FQGNSA. This CDR3 comprises 15 residues. V was trimmed by 2 bases and J by 7 bases, leaving 14 bases between them. CDR3 coding DNA: TGTGCCAGCAGCTTACTTATCCAGGGGAGCGGGGAGCTGTTTTTT. This encodes CASSLLIQGSGELFF.

This clone was seen once. The chain is built from TRBV9 and TRBJ1-2, with 7 bases fitting TRBD1. Germline CDR1 reads SGDLS; CDR2 reads YYNGEE. This CDR3 contains 13 residues. The J segment lost 4 bases and the V segment lost 3 bases, leaving 3 bases of the junction unmatched. The CDR3 region has the DNA TGTGCCAGCAGCGAAGCAGGGGGCTATGGCTACACCTTC. Amino acids: CASSEAGGYGYTF.

The chain couples TRBV5-1 to TRBJ2-3; 13 positions match TRBD2. The CDR3 has 16 amino acids. The germline gives CDR1 SGHRS, CDR2 YFSETQ. V dropped 3 bases and J dropped 5; count of bases not matched to a gene: 6. CDR3 nucleotide sequence: TGCGCCAGCAGCTCGGGACTAGCGGGGCCAGGAGATACGCAGTATTTT. Its translation: CASSSGLAGPGDTQYF.